Presented here are 4 T cell receptor beta chains from one specimen sequenced in a study of blood T cell repertoires in COVID-19. Sequencing used immunoSEQ multiplex PCR; TCRdb keeps in-frame clones, though not all of them. The sample has roughly 220,000 clones; 85% to 90% are singletons. Input material: peripheral blood. The receptors were sampled from a man aged 80 or over with acute or convalescent COVID-19.

The genes are TRBV7-9 and TRBJ2-7; no clear D. The length of the CDR3 is 14 residues. V shed 1 base and J shed 2 bases, with 9 bases lying between them. Germline V gives CDR1 SEHNR, CDR2 FQNEAQ (reference sequence). CDR3 bases: TGTGCCAGCAGCTTAGACGGCGGTCCCTACGAGCAGTACTTC. Amino acid sequence: CASSLDGGPYEQYF.

The table lists this clone with a few counts. The chain combines TRBV5-1 with TRBJ2-2; TRBD2 matches 10 bases. CDR1 is SGHRS, CDR2 YFSETQ, per germline. V trimming: 5 bases; J trimming: 10 bases; junction bases outside the gene matches: 8. This CDR3 contains 14 residues. The CDR3 nucleotides read TGCGCCAGCAGTTGGGCTAGCGGGAGTGTGGAGCTGTTTTTT. Translating gives CASSWASGSVELFF.

The rearrangement joins TRBV7-3 to TRBJ2-5, with unresolved D. From germline, CDR1 is SGHTA and CDR2 FQGTGA. V was shortened by 6 bases and J by 1 base, with 12 bases between the two germline ends. The CDR3 has 14 residues. The CDR3 loop is CASSPDGAQETQYF. The CDR3 DNA reads TGTGCCAGCAGTCCCGACGGAGCCCAAGAGACCCAGTACTTC.

The chain carries TRBV6-4 and TRBJ1-6; weak D call: TRBD1 (5 bases). V was shortened by 0 bases and J by 13 bases, with 10 bases between the two germline ends. Germline assignment: CDR1 MRHNA and CDR2 SNTAGT. This CDR3 has 13 amino acids. The CDR3 DNA reads TGTGCCAGCAGTGACTCTATGGGGGGTCCCCTCCACTTT. It is translated as CASSDSMGGPLHF.